Listed below are T cell receptor beta chains from one sample, sequenced in a study of PD-1 blockade in classical Hodgkin lymphoma. This table comes from immunoSEQ multiplex PCR, and its TCRdb copy is limited to in-frame clones, with some not included. The table shows nearly 35,000 clones, with around nine tenths occurring only once. Sample: CD4+ T cells from blood. Source of these receptors: a human donor with classical Hodgkin lymphoma. CDR3s include the opening cysteine and the closing phenylalanine or tryptophan. D genes are given only for firm matches. Clone size is not always given. Where it is, it says once, few, many or a class for expanded clones.

size,J,V,D,CDR3,DNA
NA,TRBJ1-1,TRBV19,NA,CASSSILPTGMTEAFF,TGTGCCAGTAGTTCAATACTACCGACAGGTATGACTGAAGCTTTCTTT
NA,TRBJ1-2,TRBV12-5,NA,CASGFAGYGYTF,TGTGCTAGTGGTTTTGCGGGGTATGGCTACACCTTC
NA,TRBJ2-5,TRBV5-4,NA,CASRFGGLAETQYF,TGTGCCAGCAGGTTTGGGGGGCTGGCGGAGACCCAGTACTTC
NA,TRBJ2-7,TRBV19,TRBD1,CASSLGGTGTYEQYF,TGTGCCAGTAGTTTGGGGGGGACAGGGACGTACGAGCAGTACTTC
NA,TRBJ2-7,TRBV5-4,TRBD2,CASSLAPSGRAYEQYF,TGTGCCAGCAGCTTGGCCCCTAGCGGGAGGGCCTACGAGCAGTACTTC
NA,TRBJ2-5,TRBV9,TRBD2,CASSLGLALYQETQYF,TGTGCCAGCAGCCTCGGACTAGCGTTGTACCAAGAGACCCAGTACTTC
NA,TRBJ1-1,TRBV19,NA,CASSRPGGTEAFF,TGTGCCAGTAGTCGCCCGGGCGGCACTGAAGCTTTCTTT
NA,TRBJ1-3,TRBV27,TRBD1,CASSSRQGSGNTIYF,TGTGCCAGCTCATCCCGACAGGGCTCTGGAAACACCATATATTTT
NA,TRBJ1-2,TRBV6-4,NA,CASSEGGEANYGYTF,TGTGCCAGCAGTGAGGGGGGGGAAGCTAACTATGGCTACACCTTC
once,TRBJ2-1,TRBV5-1,TRBD1,CASSWDDRGRGNEQFF,TGCGCCAGCAGCTGGGATGACAGGGGGCGCGGCAATGAGCAGTTCTTC
NA,TRBJ1-5,TRBV6-1,TRBD1,CASTRETRGEQPQHF,TGTGCCAGCACTCGAGAAACCAGGGGGGAGCAGCCCCAGCATTTT
NA,TRBJ2-5,TRBV19,NA,CASRDRAQQETQYF,TGTGCCAGTCGAGATCGGGCCCAACAAGAGACCCAGTACTTC
once,TRBJ2-5,TRBV11-3,NA,CASSPGETQYF,TGTGCCAGCAGCCCCGGGGAGACCCAGTACTTC
NA,TRBJ2-3,TRBV5-6,NA,CASSYGTGNTDTQYF,TGTGCCAGCTCCTATGGGACCGGTAACACAGATACGCAGTATTTT
once,TRBJ1-5,TRBV18,NA,CASSQQEQQPQHF,TGTGCCAGCTCACAACAGGAACAACAGCCCCAGCATTTT
NA,TRBJ1-2,TRBV6-6,TRBD1,CASSRTGDRGYTF,TGTGCCAGCAGCAGGACAGGGGATCGGGGCTACACCTTC
NA,TRBJ1-2,TRBV6-5,NA,CASSYSGDGGYTF,TGTGCCAGCAGTTATTCAGGGGATGGGGGCTACACCTTC
once,TRBJ1-4,TRBV9,NA,CASSPMGATNEKLFF,TGTGCCAGCAGCCCGATGGGAGCAACTAATGAAAAACTGTTTTTT
NA,TRBJ2-2,TRBV4-2,NA,CASSQDLTGARLFF,TGTGCCAGCAGCCAAGATTTGACCGGGGCCCGGCTGTTTTTT
NA,TRBJ2-5,TRBV7-9,NA,CASSLGQGNIQETQYF,TGTGCCAGCAGCTTAGGGCAGGGGAACATCCAAGAGACCCAGTACTTC
NA,TRBJ1-2,TRBV9,NA,CASNEPGRIKGGYTF,TGTGCCAGCAACGAACCCGGACGAATCAAGGGAGGCTACACCTTC
NA,TRBJ1-1,TRBV7-9,NA,CASSYRVNTEAFF,TGTGCCAGCAGCTACAGGGTGAACACTGAAGCTTTCTTT
NA,TRBJ1-5,TRBV7-2,TRBD1,CASSRDRVGQPQHF,TGTGCCAGCAGCAGAGACAGGGTGGGCCAGCCCCAGCATTTT
NA,TRBJ2-7,TRBV28,NA,CASSAPSGGMNEQYF,TGTGCCAGCAGTGCCCCGAGTGGGGGCATGAACGAGCAGTACTTC
NA,TRBJ1-2,TRBV20-1,NA,CSARDTGGYTF,TGCAGTGCTAGAGATACCGGAGGCTACACCTTC
NA,TRBJ1-2,TRBV10-3,NA,CAISEKGRGLYGYTF,TGTGCCATCAGTGAAAAGGGCAGGGGTCTCTATGGCTACACCTTC
NA,TRBJ1-2,TRBV10-3,NA,CATPAGAVGSTNYGYTF,TGTGCCACCCCGGCGGGGGCTGTAGGGTCGACTAACTATGGCTACACCTTC
NA,TRBJ2-4,TRBV7-9,TRBD2,CASSLASGGLAKNIQYF,TGTGCCAGCAGCCTAGCCAGCGGGGGTTTAGCCAAAAACATTCAGTACTTC
few,TRBJ1-2,TRBV18,TRBD1,CASSTDRVPYGYTF,TGTGCCAGCTCAACCGACAGGGTCCCCTATGGCTACACCTTC
NA,TRBJ1-1,TRBV18,TRBD1,CASSPSSQGFEAFF,TGTGCCAGCTCACCTTCCTCACAGGGGTTTGAAGCTTTCTTT
few,TRBJ1-3,TRBV25-1,NA,CASSENTAKVSGNTIYF,TGTGCCAGCAGTGAGAATACGGCGAAGGTCTCTGGAAACACCATATATTTT